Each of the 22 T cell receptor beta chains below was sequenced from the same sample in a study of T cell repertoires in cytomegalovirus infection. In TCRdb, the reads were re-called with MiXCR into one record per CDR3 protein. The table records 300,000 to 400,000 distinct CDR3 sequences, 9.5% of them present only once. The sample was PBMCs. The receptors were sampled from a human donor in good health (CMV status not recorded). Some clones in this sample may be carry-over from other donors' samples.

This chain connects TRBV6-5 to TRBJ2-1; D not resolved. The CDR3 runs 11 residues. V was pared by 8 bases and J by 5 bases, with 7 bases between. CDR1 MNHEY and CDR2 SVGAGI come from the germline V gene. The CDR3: CASRRNNEQFF. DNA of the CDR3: TGTGCCAGCCGGCGGAACAATGAGCAGTTCTTC.

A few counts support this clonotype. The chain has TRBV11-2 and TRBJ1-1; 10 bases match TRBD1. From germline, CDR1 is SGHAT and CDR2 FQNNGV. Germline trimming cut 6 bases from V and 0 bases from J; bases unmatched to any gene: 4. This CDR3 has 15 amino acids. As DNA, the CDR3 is TGTGCCAGCAGACGGGGACAGGGGATGAACACTGAAGCTTTCTTT. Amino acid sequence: CASRRGQGMNTEAFF.

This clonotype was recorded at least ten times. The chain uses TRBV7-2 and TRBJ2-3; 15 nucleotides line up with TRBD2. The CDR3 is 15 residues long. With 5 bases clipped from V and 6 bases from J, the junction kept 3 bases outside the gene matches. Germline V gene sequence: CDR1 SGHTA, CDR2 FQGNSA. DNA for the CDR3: TGTGCCAGCAGCGGGACTAGCGGGGGGCCGGATACGCAGTATTTT. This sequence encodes CASSGTSGGPDTQYF.

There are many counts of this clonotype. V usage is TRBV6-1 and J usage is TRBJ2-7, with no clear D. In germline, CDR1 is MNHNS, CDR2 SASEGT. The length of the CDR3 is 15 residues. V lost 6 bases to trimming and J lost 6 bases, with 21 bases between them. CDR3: CASSSRTNILTEQYF. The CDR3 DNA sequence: TGTGCCAGCAGCTCGAGAACCAACATCCTGACCGAGCAGTACTTC.

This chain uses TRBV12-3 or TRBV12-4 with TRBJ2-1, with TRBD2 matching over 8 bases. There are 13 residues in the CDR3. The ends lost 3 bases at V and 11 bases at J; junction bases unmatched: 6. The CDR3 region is CASSFNGGVKQFF. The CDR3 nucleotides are TGTGCCAGCAGTTTTAACGGGGGGGTTAAGCAGTTCTTC.

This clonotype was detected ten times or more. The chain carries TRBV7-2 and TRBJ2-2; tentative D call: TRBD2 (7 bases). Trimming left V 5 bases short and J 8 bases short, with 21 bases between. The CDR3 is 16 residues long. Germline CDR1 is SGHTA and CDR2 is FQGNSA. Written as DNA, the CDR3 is TGTGCCAGCAGCCTGCTGAGGGGGAGCGGGACAGGGGAGCTGTTTTTT. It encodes CASSLLRGSGTGELFF.

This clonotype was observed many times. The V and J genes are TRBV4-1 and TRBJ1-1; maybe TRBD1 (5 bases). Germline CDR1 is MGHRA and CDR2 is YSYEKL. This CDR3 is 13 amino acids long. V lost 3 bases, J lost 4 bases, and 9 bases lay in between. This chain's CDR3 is CASSHRQSTEAFF. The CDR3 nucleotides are TGCGCCAGCAGCCACAGACAGTCCACTGAAGCTTTCTTT.

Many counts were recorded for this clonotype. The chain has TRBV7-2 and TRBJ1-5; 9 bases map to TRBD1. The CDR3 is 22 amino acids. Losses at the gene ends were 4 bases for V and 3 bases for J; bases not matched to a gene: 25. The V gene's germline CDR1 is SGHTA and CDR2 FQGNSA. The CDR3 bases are TGTGCCAGCAGCTCCCTAACACCTCCCCAGACCGGGACAGGGCCTTTCAATCAGCCCCAGCATTTT. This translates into CASSSLTPPQTGTGPFNQPQHF.

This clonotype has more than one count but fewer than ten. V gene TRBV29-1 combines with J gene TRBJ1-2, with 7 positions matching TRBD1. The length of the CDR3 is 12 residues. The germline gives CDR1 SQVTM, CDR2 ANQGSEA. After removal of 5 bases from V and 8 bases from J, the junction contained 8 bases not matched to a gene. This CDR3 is CSVWNRGVGYTF. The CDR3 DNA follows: TGCAGCGTTTGGAACAGGGGAGTCGGCTACACCTTC.

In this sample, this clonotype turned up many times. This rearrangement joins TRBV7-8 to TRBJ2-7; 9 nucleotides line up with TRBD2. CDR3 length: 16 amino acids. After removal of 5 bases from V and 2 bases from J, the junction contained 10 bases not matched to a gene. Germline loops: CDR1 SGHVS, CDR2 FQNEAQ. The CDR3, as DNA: TGTGCCAGCAGCCCCCATCGGCTAGCGGGACCCTACGAGCAGTACTTC. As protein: CASSPHRLAGPYEQYF.

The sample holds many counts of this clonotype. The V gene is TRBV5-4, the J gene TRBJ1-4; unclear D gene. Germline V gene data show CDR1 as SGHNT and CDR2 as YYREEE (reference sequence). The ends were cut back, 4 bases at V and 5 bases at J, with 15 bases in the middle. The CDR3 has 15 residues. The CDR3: CASSQGRDPNEKLFF. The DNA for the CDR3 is TGTGCCAGCAGCCAAGGCCGGGATCCCAATGAAAAACTGTTTTTT.

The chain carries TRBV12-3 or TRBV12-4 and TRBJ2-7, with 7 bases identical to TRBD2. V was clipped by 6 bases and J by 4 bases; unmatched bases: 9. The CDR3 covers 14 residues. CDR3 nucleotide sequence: TGTGCCAGCAGCCCTACCCCGGGACTATACGAGCAGTACTTC. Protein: CASSPTPGLYEQYF.

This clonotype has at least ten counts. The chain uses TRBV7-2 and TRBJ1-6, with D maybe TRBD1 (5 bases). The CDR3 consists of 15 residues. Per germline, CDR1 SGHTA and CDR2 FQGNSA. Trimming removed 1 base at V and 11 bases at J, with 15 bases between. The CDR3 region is CASSLDGGARTPLHF. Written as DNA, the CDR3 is TGTGCCAGCAGCTTAGATGGAGGGGCTAGAACACCCCTCCACTTT. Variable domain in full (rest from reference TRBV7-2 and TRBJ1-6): GAGVSQSPSNKVTEKGKDVELRCDPISGHTALYWYRQSLGQGLEFLIYFQGNSAPDKSGLPSDRFSAERTGGSVSTLTIQRTQQEDSAVYLCASSLDGGARTPLHFGNGTRLTVT.

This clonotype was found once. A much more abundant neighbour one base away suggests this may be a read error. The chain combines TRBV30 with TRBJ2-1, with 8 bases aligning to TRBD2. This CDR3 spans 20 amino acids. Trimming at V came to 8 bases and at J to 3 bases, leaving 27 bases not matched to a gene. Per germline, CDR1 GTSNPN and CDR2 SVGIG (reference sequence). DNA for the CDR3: TGTGCCACTGACAAAACTCCGGGACTAGTGGGAGGACATAACTACAATGAGCAGTTCTTC. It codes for CATDKTPGLVGGHNYNEQFF.

The CDR3 coding sequence is TGTGCCAGCAGTAGCGGGAGTAGCAGCGAGCAGTACTTC. It translates to CASSSGSSSEQYF. This chain links TRBV6-6 with TRBJ2-7; 8 bases line up with TRBD2. CDR1 is MNHNY, CDR2 SVGAGI, per germline (reference sequence). This CDR3 spans 13 amino acids. V dropped 5 bases and J dropped 6; count of bases not matched to a gene: 6.

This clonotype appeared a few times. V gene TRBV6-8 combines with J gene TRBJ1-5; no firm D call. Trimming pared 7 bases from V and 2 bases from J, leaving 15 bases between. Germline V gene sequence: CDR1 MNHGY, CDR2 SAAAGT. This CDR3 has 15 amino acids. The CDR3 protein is CASMIDNLGNQPQHF. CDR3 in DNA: TGTGCCAGCATGATAGACAACCTTGGCAATCAGCCCCAGCATTTT.

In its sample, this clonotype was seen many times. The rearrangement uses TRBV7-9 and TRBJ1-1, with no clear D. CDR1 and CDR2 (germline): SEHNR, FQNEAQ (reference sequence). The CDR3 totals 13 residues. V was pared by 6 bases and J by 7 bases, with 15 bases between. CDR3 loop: CASRADGRLEAFF. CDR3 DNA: TGTGCCAGCAGGGCGGACGGCCGACTTGAAGCTTTCTTT.

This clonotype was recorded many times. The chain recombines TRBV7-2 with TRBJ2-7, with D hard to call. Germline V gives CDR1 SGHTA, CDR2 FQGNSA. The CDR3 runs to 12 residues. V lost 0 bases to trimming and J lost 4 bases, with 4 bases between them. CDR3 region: CASSLAKYEQYF. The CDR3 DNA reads TGTGCCAGCAGCTTAGCGAAATACGAGCAGTACTTC.

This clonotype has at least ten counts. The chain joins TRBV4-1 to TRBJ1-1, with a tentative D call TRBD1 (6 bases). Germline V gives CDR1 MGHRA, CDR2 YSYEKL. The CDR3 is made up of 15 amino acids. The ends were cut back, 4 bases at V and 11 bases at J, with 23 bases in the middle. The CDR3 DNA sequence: TGCGCCAGCAGCCGAATAGGGGGGAGGGAATCGGAGGCTTTCTTT. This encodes CASSRIGGRESEAFF.

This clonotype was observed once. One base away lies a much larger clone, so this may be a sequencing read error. The CDR3 nucleotides read TGTGCCAGCAAGGACAGGATGGGTGTCTCTACTTCACCCCTCCACTTT. This gives the protein CASKDRMGVSTSPLHF. The genes are TRBV28 and TRBJ1-6; 7 nucleotides line up with TRBD1. Trimming took 7 bases from V and 9 from J; bases not matched to a gene: 15. CDR1 is MDHEN and CDR2 is SYDVKM in the germline V gene. The CDR3 loop spans 16 amino acids.

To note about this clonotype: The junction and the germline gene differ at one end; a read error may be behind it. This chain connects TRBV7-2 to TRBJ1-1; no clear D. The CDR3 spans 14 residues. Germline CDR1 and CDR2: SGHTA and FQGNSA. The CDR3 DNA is TGTGCCAACAGCTTAGGTGCCAGTAACACTGAAGCTTTCTTT. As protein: CANSLGASNTEAFF.

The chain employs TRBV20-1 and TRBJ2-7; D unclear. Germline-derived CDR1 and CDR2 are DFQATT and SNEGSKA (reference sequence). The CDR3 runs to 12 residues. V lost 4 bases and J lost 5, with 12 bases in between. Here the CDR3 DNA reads TGCAGTGCTACGGACCGGAACGACGAGCAGTACTTC. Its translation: CSATDRNDEQYF.